This section outlines one T cell receptor beta chain sequence together with its context. Antigen specificity is unknown. The data were produced by immunoSEQ multiplex PCR, yet TCRdb's version contains in-frame clones alone and is incomplete. The sample holds tens of thousands of clones, just under 90% seen once. These data come from a study of OX40 agonist ivuxolimab in advanced cancers. As for the study in general: Patients took ivuxolimab, an agonistic anti-OX40 (CD134) antibody. Partial responses occurred in three patients (one hepatocellular carcinoma, two cutaneous melanoma).

In germline, CDR1 is SNHLY, CDR2 FYNNEI. CDR3 length: 13 amino acids. V shed 11 bases and J 3 bases; nucleotides not matched to a gene: 7. Regarding the study as a whole: Clonal expansion in partial responders at 0.1-3.0 mg/kg ranked among the lowest. There was clonal expansion of CD4+ and CD8+ blood T cells by week 6 at 0.1 to 3.0 mg/kg.

The TCR sequence derives from an adult with an advanced solid tumor such as melanoma, head and neck, liver or kidney cancer. The chain has TRBV2 and TRBJ2-3; 8 bases align to TRBD1. The specimen was CD4+ or CD8+ T cells sorted from blood, collected in a trial of the OX40 agonist ivuxolimab. Here the CDR3 reads CALTGEVTDTQYF. CDR3 nucleotide sequence: TGTGCCTTGACAGGGGAGGTTACAGATACGCAGTATTTT.